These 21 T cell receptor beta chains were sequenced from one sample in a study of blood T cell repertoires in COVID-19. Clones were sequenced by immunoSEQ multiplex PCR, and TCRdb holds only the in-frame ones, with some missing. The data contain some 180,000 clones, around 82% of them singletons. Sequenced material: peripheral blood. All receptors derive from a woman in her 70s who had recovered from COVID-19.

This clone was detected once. The CDR3 coding sequence is TGTGCCAGCAGCCGGCGGGCTAGCGGGAGTTCCCACTATGAGCAGTTCTTC. This gives the protein CASSRRASGSSHYEQFF. The chain recombines TRBV9 with TRBJ2-1, with TRBD2 matching over 10 bases. The CDR3 covers 17 residues. Trimming at V came to 4 bases and at J to 8 bases, leaving 15 bases not matched to a gene. Germline V lookup: CDR1 SGDLS, CDR2 YYNGEE.

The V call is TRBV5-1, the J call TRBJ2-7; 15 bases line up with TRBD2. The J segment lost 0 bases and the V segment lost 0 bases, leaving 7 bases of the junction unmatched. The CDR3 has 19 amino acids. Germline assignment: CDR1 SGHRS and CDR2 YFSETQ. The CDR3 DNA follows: TGCGCCAGCAGCTTGGTAGGACTAGCGGGAGGGGGCCCCTCCTACGAGCAGTACTTC. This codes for CASSLVGLAGGGPSYEQYF.

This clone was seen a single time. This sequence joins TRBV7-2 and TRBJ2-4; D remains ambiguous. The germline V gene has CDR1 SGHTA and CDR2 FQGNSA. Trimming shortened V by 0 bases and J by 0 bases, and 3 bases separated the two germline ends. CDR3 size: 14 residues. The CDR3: CASSLALAKNIQYF. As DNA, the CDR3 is TGTGCCAGCAGCTTAGCCTTAGCCAAAAACATTCAGTACTTC. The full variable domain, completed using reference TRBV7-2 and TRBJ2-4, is GAGVSQSPSNKVTEKGKDVELRCDPISGHTALYWYRQSLGQGLEFLIYFQGNSAPDKSGLPSDRFSAERTGGSVSTLTIQRTQQEDSAVYLCASSLALAKNIQYFGAGTRLSVL.

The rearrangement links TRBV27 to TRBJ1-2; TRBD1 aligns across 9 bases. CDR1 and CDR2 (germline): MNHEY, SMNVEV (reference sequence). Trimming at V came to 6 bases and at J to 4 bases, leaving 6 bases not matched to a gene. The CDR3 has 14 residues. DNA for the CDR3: TGTGCCAGCAGGGGACAGGGCGCAGGCTATGGCTACACCTTC. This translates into CASRGQGAGYGYTF.

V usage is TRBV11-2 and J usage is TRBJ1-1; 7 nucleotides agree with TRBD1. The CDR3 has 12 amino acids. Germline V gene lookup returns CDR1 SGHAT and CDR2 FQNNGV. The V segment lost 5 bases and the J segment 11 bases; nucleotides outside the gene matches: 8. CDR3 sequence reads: CASSPDRVTAFF. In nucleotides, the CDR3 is TGTGCCAGCAGCCCCGACAGGGTAACGGCTTTCTTT.

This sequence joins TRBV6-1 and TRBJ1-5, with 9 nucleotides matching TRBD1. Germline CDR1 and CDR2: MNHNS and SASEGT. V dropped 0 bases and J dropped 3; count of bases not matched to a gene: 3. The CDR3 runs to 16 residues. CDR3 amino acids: CASSEAWDRVNQPQHF. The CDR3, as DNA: TGTGCCAGCAGTGAAGCTTGGGACAGGGTCAATCAGCCCCAGCATTTT.

CDR3 nucleotides: TGTGCCAGCTCACCACCGACAGCTTATGGCTACACCTTC. Its protein product is CASSPPTAYGYTF. The rearrangement uses TRBV18 and TRBJ1-2, with a possible D match to TRBD1 (5 bases). Germline CDR1 reads KGHSH; CDR2 reads LQKENI. This CDR3 is 13 amino acids long. V lost 0 bases to trimming and J lost 5 bases, with 7 bases between them.

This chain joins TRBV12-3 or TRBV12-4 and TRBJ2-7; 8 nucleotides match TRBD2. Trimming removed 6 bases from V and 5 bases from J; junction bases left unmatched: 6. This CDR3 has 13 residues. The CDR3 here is CASRRTSLNEQYF. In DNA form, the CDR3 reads TGTGCCAGCAGGAGGACTAGCCTGAACGAGCAGTACTTC.

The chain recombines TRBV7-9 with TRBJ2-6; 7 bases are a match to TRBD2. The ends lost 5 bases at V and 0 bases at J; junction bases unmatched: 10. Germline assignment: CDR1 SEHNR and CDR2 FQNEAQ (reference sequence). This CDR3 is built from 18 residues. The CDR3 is CASSPGGGEASGANVLTF. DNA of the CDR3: TGTGCCAGCAGCCCCGGTGGGGGGGAGGCCTCTGGGGCCAACGTCCTGACTTTC.

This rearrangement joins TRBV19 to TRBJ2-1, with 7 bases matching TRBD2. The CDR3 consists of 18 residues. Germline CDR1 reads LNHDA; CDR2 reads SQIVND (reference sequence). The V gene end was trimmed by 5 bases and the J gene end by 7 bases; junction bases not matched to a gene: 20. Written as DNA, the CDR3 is TGTGCCAGTAGTGGTAAAACCACGGGGGGTCGTCTGGGGAATGAGCAGTTCTTC. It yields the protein CASSGKTTGGRLGNEQFF.

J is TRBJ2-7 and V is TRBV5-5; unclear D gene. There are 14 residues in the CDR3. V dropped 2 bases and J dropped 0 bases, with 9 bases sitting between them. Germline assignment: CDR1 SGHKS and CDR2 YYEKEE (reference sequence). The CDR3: CASSFSRTSYEQYF. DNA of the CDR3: TGTGCCAGCAGCTTTAGCCGAACCTCCTACGAGCAGTACTTC.

The CDR3 coding sequence is TGTGCCAGCAGCCTCTATGTGTCTAGTAATCGGGGAGGCCCCAATGAGCAGTTCTTC. It codes for CASSLYVSSNRGGPNEQFF. The chain carries TRBV9 and TRBJ2-1; D perhaps matches TRBD2 (6 bases). The germline V gene has CDR1 SGDLS and CDR2 YYNGEE. V lost 4 bases, J lost 6 bases, and 29 bases lay in between. The CDR3 is made up of 19 amino acids.

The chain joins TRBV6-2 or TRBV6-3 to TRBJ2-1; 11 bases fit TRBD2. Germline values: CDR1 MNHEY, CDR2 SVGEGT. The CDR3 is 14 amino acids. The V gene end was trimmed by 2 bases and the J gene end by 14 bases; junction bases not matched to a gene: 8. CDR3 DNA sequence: TGTGCCAGCAGTTACCCTGGGACTAGCGGTCGGGAGTTCTTC. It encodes CASSYPGTSGREFF.

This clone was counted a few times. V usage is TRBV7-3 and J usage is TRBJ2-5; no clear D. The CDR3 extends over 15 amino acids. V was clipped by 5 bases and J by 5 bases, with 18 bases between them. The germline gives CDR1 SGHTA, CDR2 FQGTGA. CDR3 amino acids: CASSPVPGSGETQYF. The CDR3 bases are TGTGCCAGCAGCCCCGTTCCCGGGTCCGGGGAGACCCAGTACTTC. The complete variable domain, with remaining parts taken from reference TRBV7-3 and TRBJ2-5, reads GAGVSQTPSNKVTEKGKYVELRCDPISGHTALYWYRQSLGQGPEFLIYFQGTGAADDSGLPNDRFFAVRPEGSVSTLKIQRTERGDSAVYLCASSPVPGSGETQYFGPGTRLLVL.

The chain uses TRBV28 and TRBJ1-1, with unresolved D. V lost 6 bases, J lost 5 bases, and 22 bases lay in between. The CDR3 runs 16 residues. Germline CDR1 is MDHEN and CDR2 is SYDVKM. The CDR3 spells CASSPGRVLGRTEAFF. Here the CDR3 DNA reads TGTGCCAGCAGCCCCGGCCGGGTCCTAGGGAGGACTGAAGCTTTCTTT.

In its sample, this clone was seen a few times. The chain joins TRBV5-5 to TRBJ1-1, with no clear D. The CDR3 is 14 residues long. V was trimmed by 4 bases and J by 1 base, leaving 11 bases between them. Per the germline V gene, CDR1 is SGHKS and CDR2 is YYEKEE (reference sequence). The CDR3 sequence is CASSLRSGNTEAFF. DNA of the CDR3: TGTGCCAGCAGCCTTCGGTCCGGGAACACTGAAGCTTTCTTT.

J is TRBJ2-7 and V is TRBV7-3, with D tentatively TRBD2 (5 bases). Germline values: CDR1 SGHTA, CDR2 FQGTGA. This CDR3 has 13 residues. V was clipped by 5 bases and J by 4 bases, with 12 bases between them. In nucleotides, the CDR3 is TGTGCCAGCAGCCCCCATCCGGGGTACGAGCAGTACTTC. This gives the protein CASSPHPGYEQYF.

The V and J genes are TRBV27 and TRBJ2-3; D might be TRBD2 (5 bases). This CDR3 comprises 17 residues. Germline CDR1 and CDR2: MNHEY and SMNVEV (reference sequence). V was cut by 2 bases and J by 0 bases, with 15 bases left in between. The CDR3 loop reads CASSLSPEGGSTDTQYF. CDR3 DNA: TGTGCCAGCAGTTTAAGTCCCGAGGGCGGGAGCACAGATACGCAGTATTTT.

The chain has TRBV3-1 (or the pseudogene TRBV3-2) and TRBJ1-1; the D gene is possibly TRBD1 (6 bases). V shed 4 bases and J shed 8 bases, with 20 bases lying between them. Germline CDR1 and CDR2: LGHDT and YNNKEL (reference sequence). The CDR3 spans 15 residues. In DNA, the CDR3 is TGTGCCAGCAGCCCCCTACAAACAGGGCGCCAGGAAGCTTTCTTT. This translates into CASSPLQTGRQEAFF.

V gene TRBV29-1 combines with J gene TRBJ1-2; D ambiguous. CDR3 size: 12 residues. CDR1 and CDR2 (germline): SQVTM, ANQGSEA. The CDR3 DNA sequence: TGCGGCAGCGTTGCATGGAACTATGGCTACACCTTC. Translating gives CGSVAWNYGYTF. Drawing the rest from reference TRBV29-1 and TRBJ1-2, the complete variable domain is SAVISQKPSRDICQRGTSLTIQCQVDSQVTMMFWYRQQPGQSLTLIATANQGSEATYESGFVIDKFPISRPNLTFSTLTVSNMSPEDSSIYLCGSVAWNYGYTFGSGTRLTVV.

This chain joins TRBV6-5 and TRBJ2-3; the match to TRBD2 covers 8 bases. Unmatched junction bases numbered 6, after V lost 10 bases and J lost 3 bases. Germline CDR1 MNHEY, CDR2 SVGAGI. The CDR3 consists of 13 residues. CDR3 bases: TGTGCCACCCCGGGACTAGTAACAGATACGCAGTATTTT. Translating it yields CATPGLVTDTQYF.